In its sample, the clone carrying this TCR beta chain was seen a few times. The antigen remains undetermined. This CDR3 is 15 amino acids long. Germline lookup yields CDR1 SNHLY and CDR2 FYNNEI. J was trimmed by 1 base and V by 1 base; bases with no gene match: 4. Using RNA template, CDR3s of TCR alpha and beta were amplified with iRepertoire arm-PCR. Input was roughly 85-450 ng of tissue mRNA or PBMC total RNA. MiXCR, run by TCRdb on the multiplex PCR reads, gives a single entry per CDR3 protein. Here the sample spans under 200,000 distinct CDR3 sequences, more than 35% being singletons. This specimen belongs to a study of glioma-infiltrating T cells. Study-level results: Very few CDR3 sequences were shared between tissue and blood. Gliomas, especially low-grade, showed above-expected tissue-blood divergence; non-neoplastic patients showed below.

The V gene is TRBV2, the J gene TRBJ2-7; 7 bases are shared with TRBD1. The sample was glioma tissue, nonneoplastic brain tissue, or PBMCs (not recorded which). This clonotype was obtained from a human donor with low-grade glioma or glioblastoma, undergoing nonglioma brain surgery, or in good health (not recorded which). CDR3 region: CASSEDRGQSYEQYF. CDR3 sequence (DNA): TGTGCCAGCAGTGAAGACAGGGGTCAGTCCTACGAGCAGTACTTC.